This TCR beta chain comes out of a study of cytomegalovirus exposure and HLA in healthy donors. The wider study: The roughly 110 validation repertoires matched the approximately 700 first-cohort repertoires in platform, a later analysis reported. Findings and limits, study-wide: The tendency of first-cohort TCR clusters to co-occur in the 120 or so validation repertoires emerged from a later analysis. Three chains linked to CMV were shown in vitro to be specific for CMV antigens.

Sequenced by immunoSEQ multiplex PCR; TCRdb stores in-frame clones only, minus some. The sample records 150,000 to 180,000 clones, 65% to 90% being singletons. The CDR3 loop spans 18 amino acids. Germline V gene lookup returns CDR1 KGHSH and CDR2 LQKENI. Trimming left V 2 bases short and J 4 bases short, with 21 bases between. Concerning this clone: Its matching antigen is unknown.

The donors were in the roughly 130-subject validation cohort, distinct from the roughly 670-subject first cohort. The rearrangement joins TRBV18 to TRBJ1-3; D is perhaps TRBD1 (5 bases). The source is a man aged 18 to 29 in good health and CMV-seropositive. Material: PBMCs. For the CDR3, the DNA is TGTGCCAGCTCACCATTAGATAAGAGGGACTTATCAGGAAACACCATATATTTT. Protein product: CASSPLDKRDLSGNTIYF.